Below, 15 T cell receptor beta chains from the same sample are listed, as sequenced in a study of molecular identifiers for immune sequencing clone quantification. TCRdb reprocessed the PCR reads with MiXCR, giving one entry per CDR3 protein. The sample has 65,000 or so distinct CDR3 sequences, approximately 17% seen once. Input material: naive CD8+ T cells from blood, with Jurkat cell RNA spiked in. Subset specified: FACS-sorted CD8+CD4-CCR7+CD45RA+ naive T cells. All receptors come from a human donor in good health. Some libraries in this study had Jurkat cell RNA spiked in.

The chain uses TRBV19 and TRBJ2-1; 8 bases fit TRBD2. CDR3 size: 13 residues. V trimming: 5 bases; J trimming: 8 bases; junction bases outside the gene matches: 5. CDR1 is LNHDA, CDR2 SQIVND, per germline (reference sequence). In DNA form, the CDR3 reads TGTGCCAGTAGTTCGGGGGGGGACGATGAGCAGTTCTTC. Protein sequence: CASSSGGDDEQFF.

Notes on this clonotype: Given a much more abundant clone one base away, this may be a read error. This chain joins TRBV5-4 and TRBJ2-3, with a weak D call TRBD1 (5 bases). Germline V gene lookup returns CDR1 SGHNT and CDR2 YYREEE (reference sequence). This CDR3 spans 14 amino acids. The CDR3 loop is CASSYWGSTGTQYF. DNA of the CDR3: TGTGCCAGCAGCTACTGGGGAAGCACAGGTACGCAGTATTTT.

To note about this clonotype: The CDR3 carries no conserved terminal phenylalanine or tryptophan, so it likely arises from a read error. This rearrangement joins TRBV29-1 to TRBJ2-3; D unclear. TRBJ1-5 matches the DNA end more closely, so the J call is doubtful. CDR3 length: 15 residues. Germline V CDR1 and CDR2: SQVTM, ANQGSEA. Written as DNA, the CDR3 is TGCAGCGTTGAGGATAGCGGGCGAAGCACAGATACGCAGCATTCT. Protein sequence: CSVEDSGRSTDTQHS.

This clonotype was seen at least ten times. The chain links TRBV7-8 to TRBJ2-1; 8 bases align to TRBD2. The V and J ends lost 5 bases and 8 bases, in that order; junction bases with no gene match: 14. In germline, CDR1 is SGHVS, CDR2 FQNEAQ. The CDR3 covers 16 residues. The CDR3 reads CASSAQPGLVFDEQFF. The DNA for the CDR3 is TGTGCCAGCAGCGCTCAACCGGGACTAGTTTTCGATGAGCAGTTCTTC. Using reference TRBV7-8 and TRBJ2-1 for the parts outside the CDR3, the full variable domain is GAGVSQSPRYKVAKRGQDVALRCDPISGHVSLFWYQQALGQGPEFLTYFQNEAQLDKSGLPSDRFFAERPEGSVSTLKIQRTQQEDSAVYLCASSAQPGLVFDEQFFGPGTRLTVL.

This clonotype appeared many times. The V gene is TRBV6-6, the J gene TRBJ1-1; the D gene is possibly TRBD1 (6 bases). The CDR3 consists of 16 residues. Trimming shortened V by 5 bases and J by 0 bases, and 16 bases separated the two germline ends. Germline CDR1 MNHNY, CDR2 SVGAGI (reference sequence). In nucleotides, the CDR3 is TGTGCCAGCAGTCCCGAGGACAGAGTTATGAACACTGAAGCTTTCTTT. Translation: CASSPEDRVMNTEAFF.

A remark on this clonotype: A much larger clone differs by one base, so this may be a read error. The rearrangement links TRBV6-1 to TRBJ2-1; D gene unclear. Looked up from germline, CDR1 is MNHNS and CDR2 is SASEGT. CDR3 length: 15 residues. In DNA form, the CDR3 reads TGTGCCAGCGGTGAAGAAGGTCTTCCTTACAATGAGCAGTTCTTC. This translates into CASGEEGLPYNEQFF.

This clonotype was seen at least ten times. The rearrangement joins TRBV7-2 to TRBJ2-7, with unresolved D. V was pared by 2 bases and J by 3 bases, with 11 bases between. The CDR3 is 14 residues long. Per germline, CDR1 SGHTA and CDR2 FQGNSA. CDR3 bases: TGTGCCAGCAGCTTAATCCATGAGGACTACGAGCAGTACTTC. The encoded protein is CASSLIHEDYEQYF. The full variable domain, rest sourced from reference TRBV7-2 and TRBJ2-7, is GAGVSQSPSNKVTEKGKDVELRCDPISGHTALYWYRQSLGQGLEFLIYFQGNSAPDKSGLPSDRFSAERTGGSVSTLTIQRTQQEDSAVYLCASSLIHEDYEQYFGPGTRLTVT.

This clonotype was seen repeatedly, ten times or more. This chain uses TRBV7-2 with TRBJ2-5, with TRBD2 matching over 9 bases. V shed 2 bases, J shed 5 bases, and the junction held 9 bases outside the gene matches. The CDR3 loop spans 16 amino acids. Germline assignment: CDR1 SGHTA and CDR2 FQGNSA. The CDR3: CASSLPRASGTETQYF. The DNA for the CDR3 is TGTGCCAGCAGCTTACCACGGGCTAGCGGGACTGAGACCCAGTACTTC.

The table lists this clonotype with many counts. The chain links TRBV24-1 to TRBJ2-3, with D tentatively TRBD1 (5 bases). Trimming took 4 bases from V and 4 from J, leaving 11 bases between them. CDR3 length: 14 amino acids. Germline CDR1 is KGHDR and CDR2 is SFDVKD. In DNA, the CDR3 is TGTGCCACCAGTGAAGGGGCCGGAGCAGATACGCAGTATTTT. It codes for CATSEGAGADTQYF.

The chain recombines TRBV28 with TRBJ2-2; D possibly corresponds to TRBD2 (5 bases). V shed 4 bases and J shed 2 bases, with 11 bases lying between them. The CDR3 is 15 residues long. Germline lookup yields CDR1 MDHEN and CDR2 SYDVKM. The CDR3 region has the DNA TGTGCCAGCAGTTGGACTGGCGTAAACACCGGGGAGCTGTTTTTT. It translates to CASSWTGVNTGELFF.

This clonotype occurred many times. The CDR3 coding sequence is TGTGCCAGCACATCGGTTGCGGAAGCTTTCTTT. Translated: CASTSVAEAFF. The chain recombines TRBV12-3 or TRBV12-4 with TRBJ1-1; D ambiguous. Trimming left V 7 bases short and J 8 bases short, with 11 bases between. This CDR3 has 11 amino acids.

This clonotype was observed many times. V gene TRBV5-1 combines with J gene TRBJ2-1; possible D gene TRBD2, 5 bases. The CDR3 totals 17 residues. The V gene's germline CDR1 is SGHRS and CDR2 YFSETQ. V was pared by 4 bases and J by 2 bases, with 19 bases between. CDR3 loop: CASSTFPNRGAYNEQFF. The CDR3 DNA reads TGCGCCAGCAGCACGTTTCCTAACCGGGGAGCCTACAATGAGCAGTTCTTC.

This clonotype showed up many times. The chain recombines TRBV28 with TRBJ2-2; D is uncertain. The ends were cut back, 4 bases at V and 6 bases at J, with 9 bases in the middle. The CDR3 runs 13 residues. CDR1 is MDHEN and CDR2 is SYDVKM in the germline V gene. CDR3 protein: CASSSSPSGELFF. As DNA, the CDR3 is TGTGCCAGCAGTTCATCTCCGTCCGGGGAGCTGTTTTTT. The variable domain in full, with the rest retrieved from reference TRBV28 and TRBJ2-2, is DVKVTQSSRYLVKRTGEKVFLECVQDMDHENMFWYRQDPGLGLRLIYFSYDVKMKEKGDIPEGYSVSREKKERFSLILESASTNQTSMYLCASSSSPSGELFFGEGSRLTVL.

This clonotype was detected many times. This rearrangement joins TRBV27 to TRBJ2-3, with TRBD2 matching over 9 bases. The CDR3 totals 16 residues. Trimming at V came to 2 bases and at J to 5 bases, leaving 8 bases not matched to a gene. Germline loops: CDR1 MNHEY, CDR2 SMNVEV (reference sequence). CDR3 residues: CASSLRWASGKDTQYF. For the CDR3, the DNA is TGTGCCAGCAGTTTAAGATGGGCTAGCGGGAAAGATACGCAGTATTTT.

This clonotype was counted at least ten times. V usage is TRBV19 and J usage is TRBJ2-1, with D perhaps being TRBD1 or TRBD2 (5 bases each). V was cut by 5 bases and J by 9 bases, with 20 bases left in between. The CDR3 extends over 15 amino acids. Germline-derived CDR1 and CDR2 are LNHDA and SQIVND (reference sequence). The CDR3 DNA reads as TGTGCCAGTAGTGCCATCACCGGGGCCCGGAGTGAGCAGTTCTTC. Its protein is CASSAITGARSEQFF.